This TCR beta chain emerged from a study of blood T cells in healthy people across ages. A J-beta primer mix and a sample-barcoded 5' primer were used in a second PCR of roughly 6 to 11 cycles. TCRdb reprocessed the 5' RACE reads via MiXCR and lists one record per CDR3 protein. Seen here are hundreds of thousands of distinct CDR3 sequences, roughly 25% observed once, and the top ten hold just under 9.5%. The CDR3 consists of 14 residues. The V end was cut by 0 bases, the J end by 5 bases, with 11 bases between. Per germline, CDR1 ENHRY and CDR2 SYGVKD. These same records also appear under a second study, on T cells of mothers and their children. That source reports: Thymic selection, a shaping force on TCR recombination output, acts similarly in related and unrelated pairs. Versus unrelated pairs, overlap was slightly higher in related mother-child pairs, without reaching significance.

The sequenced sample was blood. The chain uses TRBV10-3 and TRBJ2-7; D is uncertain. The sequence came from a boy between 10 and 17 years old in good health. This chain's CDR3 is CAISESTALHEQYF. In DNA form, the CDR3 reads TGTGCCATCAGTGAGTCGACTGCCCTACACGAGCAGTACTTC.